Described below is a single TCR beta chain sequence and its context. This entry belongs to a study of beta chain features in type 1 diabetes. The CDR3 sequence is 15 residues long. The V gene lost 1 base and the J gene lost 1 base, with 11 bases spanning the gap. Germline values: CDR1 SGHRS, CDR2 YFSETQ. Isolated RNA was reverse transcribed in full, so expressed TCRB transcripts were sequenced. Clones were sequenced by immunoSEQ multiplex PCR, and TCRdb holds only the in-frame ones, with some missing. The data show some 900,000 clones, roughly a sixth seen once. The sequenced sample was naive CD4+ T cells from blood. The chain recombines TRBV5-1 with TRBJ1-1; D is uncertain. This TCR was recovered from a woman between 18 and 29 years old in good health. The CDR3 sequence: CASSLMSGSNTEAFF. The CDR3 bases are TGCGCCAGCAGCTTGATGTCCGGGTCGAACACTGAAGCTTTCTTT. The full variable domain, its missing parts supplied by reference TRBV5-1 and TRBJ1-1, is KAGVTQTPRYLIKTRGQQVTLSCSPISGHRSVSWYQQTPGQGLQFLFEYFSETQRNKGNFPGRFSGRQFSNSRSEMNVSTLELGDSALYLCASSLMSGSNTEAFFGQGTRLTVV.